The 27 T cell receptor beta chains reported below all come from one sample, sequenced in a study of T cell responses to AZD1222 COVID-19 vaccine. Using immunoSEQ multiplex PCR, the repertoire was profiled, and TCRdb retains in-frame clones only, with some absent. The table lists 150,000 or so clones, approximately 94% of them singletons. The source material was peripheral blood, sampled 28 days after the second AZD1222 dose. These TCRs come from an adult who received the AZD1222 COVID-19 vaccine.

This clone occurred many times. The chain combines TRBV28 with TRBJ1-2, with D uncertain. Trimming shortened V by 5 bases and J by 4 bases, and 17 bases separated the two germline ends. The CDR3 is made up of 15 amino acids. The germline gives CDR1 MDHEN, CDR2 SYDVKM. CDR3 in amino acids: CASSPELEISYGYTF. CDR3 sequence (DNA): TGTGCCAGCAGTCCCGAGCTAGAGATATCCTATGGCTACACCTTC.

J is TRBJ2-1 and V is TRBV12-3 or TRBV12-4; D ambiguous. The CDR3 totals 12 residues. V was pared by 1 base and J by 12 bases, with 10 bases between. The DNA for the CDR3 is TGTGCCAGCAGTTTAGGTTTAGCTGGGCAGTTCTTC. Translating gives CASSLGLAGQFF.

The chain uses TRBV29-1 and TRBJ1-1; D possibly corresponds to TRBD1 (5 bases). V was pared by 7 bases and J by 9 bases, with 15 bases between. Germline V CDR1 and CDR2: SQVTM, ANQGSEA. The CDR3 sequence is 11 residues long. CDR3 residues: CSDDSGHKAFF. In DNA form, the CDR3 reads TGCAGCGACGACAGTGGGCACAAAGCTTTCTTT.

V usage is TRBV2 and J usage is TRBJ1-2; 9 bases line up with TRBD1. Losses at the gene ends were 5 bases for V and 2 bases for J; bases not matched to a gene: 6. The CDR3 is 15 amino acids. Germline CDR1 reads SNHLY; CDR2 reads FYNNEI. Here the CDR3 reads CASSSQGAQNYGYTF. CDR3 nucleotide sequence: TGTGCCAGCAGTTCACAGGGGGCGCAGAACTATGGCTACACCTTC.

In DNA form, the CDR3 reads TGTGCCAGCAGCTTAGGTGACGGTAGCGGACTCTACAATGAGCAGTTCTTC. Residues: CASSLGDGSGLYNEQFF. J is TRBJ2-1 and V is TRBV7-9, with D maybe TRBD2 (6 bases). V lost 1 base and J 3 bases, leaving 16 bases between the germline ends. The CDR3 sequence is 17 residues long. Germline V lookup: CDR1 SEHNR, CDR2 FQNEAQ (reference sequence).

The CDR3 region has the DNA TGTGCCAGCAGCCGCCCTATTGGGGAGCAGTACTTC. Protein product: CASSRPIGEQYF. The chain links TRBV6-2 or TRBV6-3 to TRBJ2-7, with unresolved D. This CDR3 spans 12 amino acids. V dropped 6 bases and J dropped 7 bases, with 13 bases sitting between them. The germline V gene has CDR1 MNHEY and CDR2 SVGEGT.

The gene calls are TRBV6-5 and TRBJ1-1, with D possibly matching TRBD1 (5 bases). This CDR3 has 14 residues. V lost 6 bases and J lost 2, with 13 bases in between. In germline, CDR1 is MNHEY, CDR2 SVGAGI. CDR3 DNA: TGTGCCAGCAGACCCGGGACGGATAACACTGAAGCTTTCTTT. It is translated as CASRPGTDNTEAFF.

V and J are TRBV27 and TRBJ1-1; 7 nucleotides align to TRBD1. From germline, CDR1 is MNHEY and CDR2 SMNVEV (reference sequence). V was pared by 2 bases and J by 0 bases, with 0 bases of the junction left unmatched. The CDR3 consists of 14 residues. CDR3 amino acids: CASSLTGVNTEAFF. DNA of the CDR3: TGTGCCAGCAGTTTAACAGGGGTGAACACTGAAGCTTTCTTT.

The chain has TRBV11-2 and TRBJ2-1, with D maybe TRBD2 (5 bases). CDR1 is SGHAT and CDR2 is FQNNGV in the germline V gene. Trimming left V 5 bases short and J 4 bases short, with 9 bases between. This CDR3 comprises 13 residues. The CDR3 coding sequence is TGTGCCAGCAGCAAGGACTCTTACAATGAGCAGTTCTTC. Translation gives CASSKDSYNEQFF.

In its sample, this clone was seen once. For the CDR3, the DNA is TGTGCCAGCAGCCAAGGGGCAGCTAACTATGGCTACACCTTC. The encoded protein is CASSQGAANYGYTF. The rearrangement uses TRBV14 and TRBJ1-2; D not resolved. The CDR3 sequence is 14 residues long. CDR1 and CDR2 (germline): SGHDN, FVKESK. The V and J ends lost 1 base and 0 bases respectively, with 6 bases between them.

This sequence joins TRBV12-3 or TRBV12-4 and TRBJ1-1; D remains unclear. The CDR3 totals 13 residues. Trimming took 8 bases from V and 1 from J, leaving 11 bases between them. CDR3 protein: CASGVQRNTEAFF. CDR3 nucleotide sequence: TGTGCCAGCGGGGTACAGAGGAACACTGAAGCTTTCTTT.

The chain recombines TRBV5-1 with TRBJ2-2; D gene unclear. Trimming stripped 4 bases from V and 5 bases from J, with 18 bases between. The CDR3 consists of 16 residues. Germline V gives CDR1 SGHRS, CDR2 YFSETQ. The CDR3 nucleotides are TGCGCCAGCAGCACGAACGAGGCGGTGGGGACCGGGGAGCTGTTTTTT. The encoded protein is CASSTNEAVGTGELFF.

This clone was observed a few times. The chain has TRBV7-6 and TRBJ2-7; the match to TRBD1 covers 8 bases. Germline V CDR1 and CDR2: SGHVS, FNYEAQ. Germline trimming cut 2 bases from V and 7 bases from J; bases unmatched to any gene: 13. CDR3 length equals 16 residues. DNA for the CDR3: TGTGCCAGCAGCTTAATCTCAGGCAGGGGGCGCGGTGAGCAGTACTTC. Residues: CASSLISGRGRGEQYF.

The J gene is TRBJ2-6, the V gene TRBV3-1 (or the pseudogene TRBV3-2); D unclear. The germline V gene has CDR1 LGHDT and CDR2 YNNKEL (reference sequence). The CDR3 runs to 17 residues. Trimming took off 3 bases at V and 4 bases at J, with 16 bases between the two ends. This CDR3 is CASSQERRTWGANVLTF. CDR3 coding DNA: TGTGCCAGCAGCCAGGAACGTCGTACGTGGGGGGCCAACGTCCTGACTTTC.

V and J are TRBV11-2 and TRBJ1-6; no reliable D call. Deletions cut 0 bases from V and 6 bases from J, with 18 bases between. Germline CDR1 and CDR2: SGHAT and FQNNGV. The CDR3 sequence is 18 residues long. In DNA form, the CDR3 reads TGTGCCAGCAGCTTAGACAGGATTGGAGAGCTAGGTAATTCACCCCTCCACTTT. It codes for CASSLDRIGELGNSPLHF.

The rearrangement joins TRBV7-8 to TRBJ1-1; 7 bases agree with TRBD1. CDR1 and CDR2 from the germline V gene are SGHVS and FQNEAQ. Trimming took 1 base from V and 11 from J; bases not matched to a gene: 13. This CDR3 has 15 amino acids. The CDR3 is CASSLGETGRRIAFF. The CDR3 coding sequence is TGTGCCAGCAGCTTAGGGGAGACAGGGCGGAGAATTGCTTTCTTT.

The chain uses TRBV7-9 and TRBJ1-2; 7 bases align to TRBD1. Germline assignment: CDR1 SEHNR and CDR2 FQNEAQ (reference sequence). CDR3 length: 15 amino acids. V lost 1 base and J lost 3; bases outside the gene matches: 5. CDR3 sequence: CASSLGVGTDYGYTF. As DNA, the CDR3 is TGTGCCAGCAGCTTAGGTGTAGGGACAGACTATGGCTACACCTTC. Using reference TRBV7-9 and TRBJ1-2 for the parts outside the CDR3, the full variable domain is DTGVSQNPRHKITKRGQNVTFRCDPISEHNRLYWYRQTLGQGPEFLTYFQNEAQLEKSRLLSDRFSAERPKGSFSTLEIQRTEQGDSAMYLCASSLGVGTDYGYTFGSGTRLTVV.

This chain connects TRBV3-1 (or the pseudogene TRBV3-2) to TRBJ1-4; D unclear. Germline loops: CDR1 LGHDT, CDR2 YNNKEL (reference sequence). V was cut by 4 bases and J by 4 bases, with 10 bases left in between. CDR3 length equals 14 residues. CDR3 nucleotides: TGTGCCAGCAGCCGAGGACCGAGTAATGAAAAACTGTTTTTT. It translates to CASSRGPSNEKLFF.

The chain carries TRBV4-1 and TRBJ2-7; 9 positions agree with TRBD1. V was clipped by 0 bases and J by 3 bases; unmatched bases: 3. Germline loops: CDR1 MGHRA, CDR2 YSYEKL. The length of the CDR3 is 15 residues. The CDR3 region is CASSQDWTGVYEQYF. The CDR3 nucleotides read TGCGCCAGCAGCCAAGATTGGACAGGGGTCTACGAGCAGTACTTC.

The CDR3 bases are TGTGCCAGTAGTGTCCGACTAGCGGCAGGCTCCTACGAGCAGTACTTC. It encodes CASSVRLAAGSYEQYF. The genes are TRBV19 and TRBJ2-7; 9 bases map to TRBD2. CDR1 is LNHDA and CDR2 is SQIVND in the germline V gene (reference sequence). The CDR3 length is 16 residues. Unmatched junction bases numbered 8, after V lost 5 bases and J lost 0 bases. The full variable domain, with the rest looked up from reference TRBV19 and TRBJ2-7, is DGGITQSPKYLFRKEGQNVTLSCEQNLNHDAMYWYRQDPGQGLRLIYYSQIVNDFQKGDIAEGYSVSREKKESFPLTVTSAQKNPTAFYLCASSVRLAAGSYEQYFGPGTRLTVT.

The gene calls are TRBV5-4 and TRBJ2-7; TRBD2 is a possible D gene (5 bases). This CDR3 is built from 14 residues. Trimming cost V 1 base and J 1 base, with 9 bases left between them. The germline V gene encodes CDR1 SGHNT and CDR2 YYREEE (reference sequence). In nucleotides, the CDR3 is TGTGCCAGCAGCTTGTTCGGGAAATCCTACGAGCAGTACTTC. Translating gives CASSLFGKSYEQYF. The variable domain in full, completed from reference TRBV5-4 and TRBJ2-7, reads ETGVTQSPTHLIKTRGQQVTLRCSSQSGHNTVSWYQQALGQGPQFIFQYYREEENGRGNFPPRFSGLQFPNYSSELNVNALELDDSALYLCASSLFGKSYEQYFGPGTRLTVT.

This chain links TRBV28 with TRBJ2-5, with 12 bases lining up with TRBD1. The CDR3 is 16 residues long. Germline V gives CDR1 MDHEN, CDR2 SYDVKM. Losses at the gene ends were 4 bases for V and 5 bases for J; bases not matched to a gene: 8. The CDR3: CASSSPGQGAAETQYF. The CDR3 nucleotides are TGTGCCAGCAGTTCCCCGGGACAGGGGGCGGCGGAGACCCAGTACTTC.

The chain is built from TRBV2 and TRBJ1-6; D gene uncertain. The CDR3 is 13 amino acids. Germline loops: CDR1 SNHLY, CDR2 FYNNEI. Trimming pared 2 bases from V and 13 bases from J, leaving 12 bases between. The CDR3 sequence: CASSEIPPGPLHF. The CDR3 coding sequence is TGTGCCAGCAGTGAAATCCCCCCGGGGCCCCTCCACTTT.

The J gene is TRBJ2-3, the V gene TRBV30, with D perhaps TRBD2 (7 bases). V was trimmed by 1 base and J by 4 bases, leaving 15 bases between them. Germline V gene lookup returns CDR1 GTSNPN and CDR2 SVGIG (reference sequence). The CDR3 consists of 15 residues. CDR3 sequence: CAWSGSGGRADTQYF. DNA of the CDR3: TGTGCCTGGAGTGGGTCGGGGGGCCGAGCAGATACGCAGTATTTT.

The chain employs TRBV11-2 and TRBJ2-7, with 7 bases aligning to TRBD1. The CDR3 runs 14 residues. V gave up 2 bases and J gave up 3 bases; unmatched junction bases: 4. In germline, CDR1 is SGHAT, CDR2 FQNNGV. The CDR3 bases are TGTGCCAGCAGCTTATTAGGGGGCCTCTACGAGCAGTACTTC. Translating gives CASSLLGGLYEQYF. The full variable domain, its missing parts supplied by reference TRBV11-2 and TRBJ2-7, is EAGVAQSPRYKIIEKRQSVAFWCNPISGHATLYWYQQILGQGPKLLIQFQNNGVVDDSQLPKDRFSAERLKGVDSTLKIQPAKLEDSAVYLCASSLLGGLYEQYFGPGTRLTVT.

The chain joins TRBV5-5 to TRBJ1-5; a weak D match, TRBD1 (6 bases). V was clipped by 2 bases and J by 6 bases, with 12 bases between them. This CDR3 is built from 14 residues. Germline V CDR1 and CDR2: SGHKS, YYEKEE (reference sequence). The CDR3 spells CASSFRGAGQPQHF. The CDR3 DNA sequence: TGTGCCAGCAGCTTTAGGGGGGCGGGTCAGCCCCAGCATTTT.

V is TRBV5-4 and J is TRBJ2-1, with 9 bases identical to TRBD1. V lost 4 bases and J lost 5; bases outside the gene matches: 7. Germline V CDR1 and CDR2: SGHNT, YYREEE (reference sequence). This CDR3 comprises 15 residues. In DNA form, the CDR3 reads TGTGCCAGCAGCATCCGGGACAGGGTGAACAATGAGCAGTTCTTC. It codes for CASSIRDRVNNEQFF. Full variable domain (remainder filled in from reference TRBV5-4 and TRBJ2-1): ETGVTQSPTHLIKTRGQQVTLRCSSQSGHNTVSWYQQALGQGPQFIFQYYREEENGRGNFPPRFSGLQFPNYSSELNVNALELDDSALYLCASSIRDRVNNEQFFGPGTRLTVL.